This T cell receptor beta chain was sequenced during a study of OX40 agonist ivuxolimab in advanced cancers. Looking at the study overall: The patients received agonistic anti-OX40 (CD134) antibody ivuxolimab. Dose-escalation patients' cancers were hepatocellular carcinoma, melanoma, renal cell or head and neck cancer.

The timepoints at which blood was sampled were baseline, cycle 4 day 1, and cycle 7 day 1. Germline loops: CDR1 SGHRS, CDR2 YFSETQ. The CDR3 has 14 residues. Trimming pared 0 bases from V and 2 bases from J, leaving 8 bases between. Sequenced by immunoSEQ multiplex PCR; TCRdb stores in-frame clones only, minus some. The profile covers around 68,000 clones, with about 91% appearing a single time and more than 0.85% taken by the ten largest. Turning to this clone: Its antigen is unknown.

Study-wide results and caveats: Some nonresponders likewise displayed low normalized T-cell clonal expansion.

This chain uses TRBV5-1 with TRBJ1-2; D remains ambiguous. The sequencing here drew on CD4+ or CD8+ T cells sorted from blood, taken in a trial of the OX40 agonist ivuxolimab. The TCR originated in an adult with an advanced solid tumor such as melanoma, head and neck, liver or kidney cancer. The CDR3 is CASSLGVTNYGYTF. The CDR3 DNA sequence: TGCGCCAGCAGCTTGGGTGTTACGAACTATGGCTACACCTTC.